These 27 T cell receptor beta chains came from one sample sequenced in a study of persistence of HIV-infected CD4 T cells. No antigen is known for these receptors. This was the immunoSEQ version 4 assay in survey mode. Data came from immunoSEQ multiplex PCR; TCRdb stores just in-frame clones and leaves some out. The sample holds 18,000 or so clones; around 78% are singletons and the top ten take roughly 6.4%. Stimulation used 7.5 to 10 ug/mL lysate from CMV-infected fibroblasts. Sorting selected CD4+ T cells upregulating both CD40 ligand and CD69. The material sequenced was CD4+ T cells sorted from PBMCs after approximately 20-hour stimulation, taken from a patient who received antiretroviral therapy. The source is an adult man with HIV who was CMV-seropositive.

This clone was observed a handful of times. DNA for the CDR3: TGTGCCAGCAGTCCACCCTCAGGGTGGGACCAAAACATTCAGTACTTC. It specifies CASSPPSGWDQNIQYF. The chain uses TRBV27 and TRBJ2-4, with D perhaps given as TRBD1 or TRBD2 (5 bases each). The CDR3 runs 16 residues. Trimming left V 5 bases short and J 5 bases short, with 19 bases between. Germline-derived CDR1 and CDR2 are MNHEY and SMNVEV (reference sequence).

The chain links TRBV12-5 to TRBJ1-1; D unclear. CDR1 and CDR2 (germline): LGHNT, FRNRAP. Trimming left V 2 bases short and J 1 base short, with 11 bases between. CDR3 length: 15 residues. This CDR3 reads CASGLYVTENTEAFF. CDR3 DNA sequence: TGTGCTAGTGGTTTGTACGTGACGGAGAACACTGAAGCTTTCTTT.

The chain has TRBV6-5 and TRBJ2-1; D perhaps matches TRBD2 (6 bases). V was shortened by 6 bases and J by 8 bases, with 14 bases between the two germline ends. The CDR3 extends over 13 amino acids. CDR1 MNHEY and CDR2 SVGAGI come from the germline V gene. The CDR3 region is CASREGLGDEQFF. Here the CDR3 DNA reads TGTGCCAGCAGGGAGGGACTGGGGGATGAGCAGTTCTTC.

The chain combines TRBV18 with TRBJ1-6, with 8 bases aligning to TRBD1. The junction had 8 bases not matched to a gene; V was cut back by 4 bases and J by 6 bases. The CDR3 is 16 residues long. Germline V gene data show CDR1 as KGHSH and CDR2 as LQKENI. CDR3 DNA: TGTGCCAGCTCACTAGTGTCCAGGGGGCGTAATTCACCCCTCCACTTT. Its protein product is CASSLVSRGRNSPLHF.

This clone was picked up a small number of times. CDR3 sequence: CSARRSDEQFF. The CDR3 DNA is TGCAGTGCTAGAAGATCAGATGAGCAGTTCTTC. The rearrangement joins TRBV20-1 to TRBJ2-1; D is ambiguous. The CDR3 is 11 residues long. CDR1 is DFQATT and CDR2 is SNEGSKA in the germline V gene (reference sequence). Trimming shortened V by 2 bases and J by 8 bases, and 7 bases separated the two germline ends.

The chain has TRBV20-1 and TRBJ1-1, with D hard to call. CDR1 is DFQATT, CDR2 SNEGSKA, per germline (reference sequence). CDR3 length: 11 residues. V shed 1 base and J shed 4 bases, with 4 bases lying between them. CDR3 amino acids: CSARGLTEAFF. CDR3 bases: TGCAGTGCTAGAGGGCTCACTGAAGCTTTCTTT.

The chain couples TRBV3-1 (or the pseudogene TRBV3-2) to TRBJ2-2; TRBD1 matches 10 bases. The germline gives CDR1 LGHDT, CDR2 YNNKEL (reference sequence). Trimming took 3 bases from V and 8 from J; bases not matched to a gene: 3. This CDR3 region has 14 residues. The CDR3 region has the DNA TGTGCCAGCAGCCAGGACAGGGGGAGAGGGGAGCTGTTTTTT. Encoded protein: CASSQDRGRGELFF.

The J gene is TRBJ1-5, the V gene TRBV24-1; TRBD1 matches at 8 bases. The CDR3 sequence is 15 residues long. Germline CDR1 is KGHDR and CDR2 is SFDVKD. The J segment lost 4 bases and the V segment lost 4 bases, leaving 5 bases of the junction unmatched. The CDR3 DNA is TGTGCCACCAGTGACGGACAGGGTTTAAATCAGCCCCAGCATTTT. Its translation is CATSDGQGLNQPQHF.

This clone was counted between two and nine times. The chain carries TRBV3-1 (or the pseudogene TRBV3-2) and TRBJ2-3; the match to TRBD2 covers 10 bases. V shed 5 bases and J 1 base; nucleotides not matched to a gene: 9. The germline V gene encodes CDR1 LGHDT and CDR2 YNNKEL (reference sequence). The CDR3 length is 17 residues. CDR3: CASSYRRGTSGTDTQYF. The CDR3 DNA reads TGTGCCAGCAGCTATCGAAGGGGGACTAGCGGCACAGATACGCAGTATTTT.

The CDR3 nucleotides read TGCGCCAGCAGCGTACTTGGGTTGTACGAGCAGTACTTC. Translating it yields CASSVLGLYEQYF. The chain links TRBV5-1 to TRBJ2-7; the D is unclear. V shed 4 bases and J shed 4 bases, with 12 bases lying between them. Germline assignment: CDR1 SGHRS and CDR2 YFSETQ. The CDR3 length is 13 residues.

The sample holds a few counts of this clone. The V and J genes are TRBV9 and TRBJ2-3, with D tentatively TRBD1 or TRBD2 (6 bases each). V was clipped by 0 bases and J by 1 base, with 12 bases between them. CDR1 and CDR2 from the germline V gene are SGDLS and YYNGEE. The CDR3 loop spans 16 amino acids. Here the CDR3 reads CASSVGGGRRTDTQYF. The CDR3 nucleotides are TGTGCCAGCAGCGTAGGTGGGGGGCGACGCACAGATACGCAGTATTTT.

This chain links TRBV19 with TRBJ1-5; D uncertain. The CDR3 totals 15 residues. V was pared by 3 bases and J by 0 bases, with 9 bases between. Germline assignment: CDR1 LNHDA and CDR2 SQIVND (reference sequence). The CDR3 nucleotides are TGTGCCAGTAGTATGCCCCGGCATAGCAATCAGCCCCAGCATTTT. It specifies CASSMPRHSNQPQHF.

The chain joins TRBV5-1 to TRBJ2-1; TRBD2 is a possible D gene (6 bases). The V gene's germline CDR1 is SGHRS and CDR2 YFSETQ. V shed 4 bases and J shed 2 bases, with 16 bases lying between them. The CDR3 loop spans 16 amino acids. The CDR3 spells CASSPGPGVPYNEQFF. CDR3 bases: TGCGCCAGCAGCCCTGGACCGGGGGTTCCCTACAATGAGCAGTTCTTC.

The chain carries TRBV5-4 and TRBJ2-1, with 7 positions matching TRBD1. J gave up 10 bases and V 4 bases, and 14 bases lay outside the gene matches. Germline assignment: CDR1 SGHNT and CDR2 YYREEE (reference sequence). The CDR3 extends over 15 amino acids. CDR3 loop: CASSPTQLQGREQFF. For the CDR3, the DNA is TGTGCCAGCAGCCCAACCCAATTACAGGGGCGGGAGCAGTTCTTC.

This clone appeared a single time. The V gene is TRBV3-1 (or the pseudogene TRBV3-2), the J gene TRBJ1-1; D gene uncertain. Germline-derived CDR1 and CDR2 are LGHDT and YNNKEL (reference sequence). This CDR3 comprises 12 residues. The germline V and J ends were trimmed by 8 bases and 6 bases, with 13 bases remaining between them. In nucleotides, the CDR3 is TGTGCCAGCTTTACGGGTTTCGCTGAAGCTTTCTTT. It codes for CASFTGFAEAFF.

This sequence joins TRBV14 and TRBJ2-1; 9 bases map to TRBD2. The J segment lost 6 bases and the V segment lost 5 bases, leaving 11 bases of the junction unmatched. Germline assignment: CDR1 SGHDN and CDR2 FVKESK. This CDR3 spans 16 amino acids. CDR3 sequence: CASSAVSGGFLNEQFF. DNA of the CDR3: TGTGCCAGCAGCGCCGTTAGCGGGGGCTTTCTCAATGAGCAGTTCTTC.

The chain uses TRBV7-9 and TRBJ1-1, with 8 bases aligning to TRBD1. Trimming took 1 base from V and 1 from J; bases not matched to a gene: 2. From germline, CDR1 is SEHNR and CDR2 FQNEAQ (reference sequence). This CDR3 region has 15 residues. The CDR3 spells CASSLVGTGNTEAFF. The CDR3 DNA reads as TGTGCCAGCAGCTTAGTTGGGACAGGGAACACTGAAGCTTTCTTT.

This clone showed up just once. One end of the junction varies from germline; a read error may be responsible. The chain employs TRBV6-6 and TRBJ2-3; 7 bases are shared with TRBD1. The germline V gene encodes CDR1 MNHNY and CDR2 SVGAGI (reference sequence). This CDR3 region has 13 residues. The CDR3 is CTSEGGREDTQYF. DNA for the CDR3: TGTACCAGCGAAGGGGGCCGAGAAGATACGCAGTATTTT.

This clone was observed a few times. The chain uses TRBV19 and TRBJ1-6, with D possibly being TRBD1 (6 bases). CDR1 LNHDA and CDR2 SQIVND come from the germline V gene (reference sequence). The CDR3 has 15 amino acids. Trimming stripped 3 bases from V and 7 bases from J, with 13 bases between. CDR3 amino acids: CASSMVQGGNSPLHF. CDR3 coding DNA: TGTGCCAGTAGTATGGTACAGGGCGGGAATTCACCCCTCCACTTT.

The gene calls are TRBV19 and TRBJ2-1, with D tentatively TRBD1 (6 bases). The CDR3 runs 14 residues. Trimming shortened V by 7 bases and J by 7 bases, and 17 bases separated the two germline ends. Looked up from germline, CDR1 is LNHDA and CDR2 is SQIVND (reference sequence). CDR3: CASKSQTGKNEQFF. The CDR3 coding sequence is TGTGCCAGTAAGTCGCAAACAGGGAAAAATGAGCAGTTCTTC.

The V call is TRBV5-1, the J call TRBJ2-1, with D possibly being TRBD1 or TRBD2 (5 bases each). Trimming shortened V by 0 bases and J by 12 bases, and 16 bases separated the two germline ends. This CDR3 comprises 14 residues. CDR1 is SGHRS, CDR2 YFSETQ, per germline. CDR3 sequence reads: CASSLGRVEGGQFF. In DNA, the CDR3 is TGCGCCAGCAGCTTGGGCAGGGTGGAAGGAGGGCAGTTCTTC. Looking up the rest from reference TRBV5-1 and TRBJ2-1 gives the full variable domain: KAGVTQTPRYLIKTRGQQVTLSCSPISGHRSVSWYQQTPGQGLQFLFEYFSETQRNKGNFPGRFSGRQFSNSRSEMNVSTLELGDSALYLCASSLGRVEGGQFFGPGTRLTVL.

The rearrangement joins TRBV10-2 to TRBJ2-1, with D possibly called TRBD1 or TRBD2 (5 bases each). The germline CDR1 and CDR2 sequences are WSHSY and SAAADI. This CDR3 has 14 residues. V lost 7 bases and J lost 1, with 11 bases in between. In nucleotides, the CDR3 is TGCGCCAGCAAAAGGGACGGATCCTACAATGAGCAGTTCTTC. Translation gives CASKRDGSYNEQFF.

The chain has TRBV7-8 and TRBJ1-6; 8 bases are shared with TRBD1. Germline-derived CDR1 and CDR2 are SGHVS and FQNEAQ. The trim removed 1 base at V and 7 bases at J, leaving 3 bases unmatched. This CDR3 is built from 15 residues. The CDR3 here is CASSLESGGNSPLHF. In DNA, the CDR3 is TGTGCCAGCAGCTTAGAATCAGGGGGCAATTCACCCCTCCACTTT.

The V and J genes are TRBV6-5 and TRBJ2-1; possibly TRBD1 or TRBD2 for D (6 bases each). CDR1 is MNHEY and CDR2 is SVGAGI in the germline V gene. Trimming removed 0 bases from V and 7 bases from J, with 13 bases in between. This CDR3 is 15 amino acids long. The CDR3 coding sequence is TGTGCCAGCAGTTACTCGTGGGGGGCAGGGAATGAGCAGTTCTTC. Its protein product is CASSYSWGAGNEQFF.

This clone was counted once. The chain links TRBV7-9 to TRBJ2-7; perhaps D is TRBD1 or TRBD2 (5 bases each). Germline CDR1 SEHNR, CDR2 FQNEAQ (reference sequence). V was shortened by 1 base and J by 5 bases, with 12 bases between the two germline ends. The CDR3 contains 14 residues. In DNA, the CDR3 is TGTGCCAGCAGCTTAGGTGGGGGAATTAACGAGCAGTACTTC. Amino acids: CASSLGGGINEQYF.

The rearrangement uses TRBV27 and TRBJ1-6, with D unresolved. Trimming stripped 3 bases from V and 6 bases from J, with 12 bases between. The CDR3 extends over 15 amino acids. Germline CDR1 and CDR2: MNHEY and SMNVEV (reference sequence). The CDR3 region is CASSFGFEANSPLHF. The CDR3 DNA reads TGTGCCAGCAGTTTTGGATTTGAGGCTAATTCACCCCTCCACTTT.

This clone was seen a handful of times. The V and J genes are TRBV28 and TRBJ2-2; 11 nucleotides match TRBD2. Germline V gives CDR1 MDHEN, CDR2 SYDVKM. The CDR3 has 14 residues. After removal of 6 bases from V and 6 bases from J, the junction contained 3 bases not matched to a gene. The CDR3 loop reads CASRTSGGSGELFF. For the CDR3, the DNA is TGTGCCAGCAGAACTAGCGGGGGTTCCGGGGAGCTGTTTTTT.